These 10 T cell receptor beta chains were sequenced from one sample in a study of tumor-infiltrating lymphocytes in primary liver carcinoma. Synthesis of TCR beta cDNA was carried out from 500 ng total RNA with a constant-region primer. Investigators got TCR beta libraries out of three nested multiplex PCR rounds, done with slightly modified ARM-PCR. TRBV1-TRBV30 forward primers and a C-beta reverse primer were used in the first two PCR rounds, which each ran for approximately 11 cycles. TCRdb re-analysed the multiplex PCR reads in MiXCR, keeping a single row per CDR3 protein. The sample lists about 210,000 distinct CDR3 sequences, around four fifths occurring once. Unsorted bulk tissue (roughly 19-30 mg) underwent RNA and DNA co-extraction. The sequenced material came from tumor tissue from primary liver carcinoma. Receptor source: a man aged 35-49 years with primary liver carcinoma and hepatitis B virus infection.

Remarks on this clonotype: At one boundary the junction diverges from the germline segment, which might be a read error. The gene calls are TRBV5-1 and TRBJ1-3, with a weak D call TRBD1 (5 bases). The CDR3 runs to 16 residues. Germline CDR1 reads SGHRS; CDR2 reads YFSETQ. The CDR3 here is CASRPGTPDLGNTIYF. The CDR3 DNA reads as TGCGCCAGCAGACCCGGGACCCCGGACCTCGGAAACACCATATATTTC. Supplemented by reference TRBV5-1 and TRBJ1-3, the full variable domain reads KAGVTQTPRYLIKTRGQQVTLSCSPISGHRSVSWYQQTPGQGLQFLFEYFSETQRNKGNFPGRFSGRQFSNSRSEMNVSTLELGDSALYLCASRPGTPDLGNTIYFGEGSWLTVV.

Notes on this clonotype: Possible read error: a much larger clone is one base away. The rearrangement joins TRBV28 to TRBJ2-7; 7 bases match TRBD1. J gave up 5 bases and V 5 bases, and 15 bases lay outside the gene matches. Germline V lookup: CDR1 MDHEN, CDR2 SYDVKM. The CDR3 has 16 residues. CDR3 coding DNA: TGTGCCAGCAGTCACAGGGGAAATCTATGTAAAGACGAGCAGTACTTC. It codes for CASSHRGNLCKDEQYF.

A note on this clonotype: One junction end does not reproduce the germline sequence, and a read error may be involved. J is TRBJ2-1 and V is TRBV12-3 or TRBV12-4; D uncertain. This CDR3 is built from 13 residues. CDR3 nucleotide sequence: TGTGTCAGCAGTTTTGGCAGAGATAATGAGCAGTTCTTC. This encodes CVSSFGRDNEQFF.

As to this clonotype: The CDR3 end shows no conserved phenylalanine or tryptophan, and so a read error is likely. CDR3 sequence: CVSSTPTSGGYEQYY. The CDR3 DNA sequence: TGTGTCAGTAGCACTCCGACTAGCGGAGGGTACGAGCAGTACTAC. The genes are TRBV6-2 or TRBV6-3 and TRBJ2-7; 9 bases fit TRBD2. The germline gives CDR1 MNHEY, CDR2 SVGEGT. The CDR3 contains 15 residues.

The CDR3 DNA follows: TGTGCCAGCAGTCCCTCGGCTGGCGGGAGATGGGGGGAGCTGTTTTTT. Translated: CASSPSAGGRWGELFF. The V call is TRBV12-3 or TRBV12-4, the J call TRBJ2-2, with 7 bases aligning to TRBD2. J lost 8 bases, V lost 5 bases, and 14 bases had no gene match. The CDR3 consists of 16 residues.

Regarding this clonotype: An end of the junction differs from the germline gene, which may be a read error. In DNA, the CDR3 is TGTGCCATCAGTGCCCAGGACTATAGCAATCAGCCCCAGCAATTT. Its protein product is CAISAQDYSNQPQQF. V and J are TRBV2 and TRBJ1-5; D gene ambiguous. CDR3 length: 15 residues. Germline CDR1 reads SNHLY; CDR2 reads FYNNEI. Full variable domain (remainder filled in from reference TRBV2 and TRBJ1-5): EPEVTQTPSHQVTQMGQEVILRCVPISNHLYFYWYRQILGQKVEFLVSFYNNEISEKSEIFDDQFSVERPDGSNFTLKIRSTKLEDSAMYFCAISAQDYSNQPQQFGDGTRLSIL.

The chain is built from TRBV6-5 and TRBJ2-7; weak D call: TRBD2 (5 bases). Per the germline V gene, CDR1 is MNHEY and CDR2 is SVGAGI. The CDR3 has 12 residues. The CDR3: CVTQDGLSEQYF. For the CDR3, the DNA is TGTGTCACCCAGGACGGACTGAGCGAGCAGTACTTC.

V is TRBV11-1 and J is TRBJ2-3; tentatively, D is TRBD2 (5 bases). V was trimmed by 6 bases and J by 1 base, leaving 26 bases between them. CDR1 is SGHAT, CDR2 FQDESV, per germline (reference sequence). The CDR3 is 19 amino acids. CDR3 loop: CASRSEGSSVGVRTDTQYF. CDR3 nucleotide sequence: TGTGCCAGCAGATCTGAGGGAAGCTCTGTTGGAGTCCGCACAGATACGCAGTATTTT.

Notes on this clonotype: At one end the junction does not follow the germline gene, possibly because of a read error. The rearrangement uses TRBV6-6 and TRBJ1-1; 7 bases are a match to TRBD1. The CDR3 is 14 amino acids. Germline assignment: CDR1 MNHNY and CDR2 SVGAGI (reference sequence). This chain's CDR3 is CTSIGTGVRTESFF. DNA of the CDR3: TGTACCAGCATTGGTACAGGGGTAAGGACTGAATCTTTCTTT.

This clonotype was counted only a few times. A much larger clone differs by one base, so this may be a read error. The chain joins TRBV11-2 to TRBJ2-3; the D gene is possibly TRBD2 (5 bases). CDR1 and CDR2 from the germline V gene are SGHAT and FQNNGV. The CDR3 contains 15 residues. DNA of the CDR3: TGTGCCAGCAGCTTGACGGCCTCTAGCACAAATACGCAGTATTTT. This gives the protein CASSLTASSTNTQYF. Supplemented by reference TRBV11-2 and TRBJ2-3, the full variable domain reads EAGVAQSPRYKIIEKRQSVAFWCNPISGHATLYWYQQILGQGPKLLIQFQNNGVVDDSQLPKDRFSAERLKGVDSTLKIQPAKLEDSAVYLCASSLTASSTNTQYFGPGTRLTVL.